Presented here are 26 T cell receptor beta chains from one specimen sequenced in a study of post-analysis software for immune sequencing data. Study results and limitations: Five TRBV segments appeared more often in patients than in controls, and TRBV5-6, TRBV5-1 and TRBV20-1 were among these.

Unique molecular identifiers were carried by the TCR beta cDNA libraries. TCRdb reprocessed the PCR reads with MiXCR, giving one entry per CDR3 protein. The table includes roughly 400,000 distinct CDR3 sequences, 39% detected once. Antigens of these TCRs are unknown. The sample comprised blood. These receptors all come from a girl aged 2 to 10 with multiple sclerosis.

This clonotype came up a few times. The genes are TRBV7-2 and TRBJ2-3; D may be TRBD1 (5 bases). V gave up 5 bases and J gave up 5 bases, with 8 bases separating them. In germline, CDR1 is SGHTA, CDR2 FQGNSA. This CDR3 is built from 12 residues. CDR3 sequence: CASSVQGDTQYF. The CDR3 nucleotides read TGTGCCAGCAGCGTGCAGGGAGATACGCAGTATTTT. The full variable domain, with the rest looked up from reference TRBV7-2 and TRBJ2-3, is GAGVSQSPSNKVTEKGKDVELRCDPISGHTALYWYRQSLGQGLEFLIYFQGNSAPDKSGLPSDRFSAERTGGSVSTLTIQRTQQEDSAVYLCASSVQGDTQYFGPGTRLTVL.

This clonotype was counted a single time. The V call is TRBV29-1, the J call TRBJ1-2, with a weak D call TRBD1 (5 bases). The germline V gene has CDR1 SQVTM and CDR2 ANQGSEA. The CDR3 extends over 13 amino acids. V gave up 7 bases and J gave up 4 bases, with 16 bases separating them. CDR3 region: CSAPVKGLYGYTF. Written as DNA, the CDR3 is TGCAGCGCCCCAGTGAAGGGACTCTATGGCTACACCTTC.

This clonotype was counted between two and nine times. CDR3 sequence (DNA): TGCGCCAGCAGCTTGGGGACAGGGGTTAACACCGGGGAGCTGTTTTTT. Encoded protein: CASSLGTGVNTGELFF. The gene calls are TRBV5-1 and TRBJ2-2; 9 bases map to TRBD1. Germline lookup yields CDR1 SGHRS and CDR2 YFSETQ. V gave up 0 bases and J gave up 2 bases; unmatched junction bases: 2. The CDR3 is 16 residues long.

This clonotype was counted a single time. The CDR3 here is CSVVLTASLNTEAFF. In nucleotides, the CDR3 is TGCAGCGTCGTACTCACAGCGAGTTTGAACACTGAAGCTTTCTTT. The chain recombines TRBV29-1 with TRBJ1-1; D not certain. The germline V gene encodes CDR1 SQVTM and CDR2 ANQGSEA. Trimming stripped 6 bases from V and 0 bases from J, with 17 bases between. This CDR3 is built from 15 residues.

This clonotype appeared once. CDR3 residues: CASISGGGRYNEQFF. In DNA, the CDR3 is TGTGCCAGCATCTCCGGGGGCGGGCGCTACAATGAGCAGTTCTTC. The J gene is TRBJ2-1, the V gene TRBV28; D is tentatively TRBD1 or TRBD2 (6 bases each). V lost 7 bases, J lost 3 bases, and 16 bases lay in between. Germline V CDR1 and CDR2: MDHEN, SYDVKM. CDR3 length equals 15 residues. Variable domain in full (rest from reference TRBV28 and TRBJ2-1): DVKVTQSSRYLVKRTGEKVFLECVQDMDHENMFWYRQDPGLGLRLIYFSYDVKMKEKGDIPEGYSVSREKKERFSLILESASTNQTSMYLCASISGGGRYNEQFFGPGTRLTVL.

This clonotype has only a few counts. CDR3 nucleotides: TGTGCCATCAGCGTCCAATCGGGCGGGCGCGGGGATACGCAGTATTTT. Its protein product is CAISVQSGGRGDTQYF. The chain couples TRBV10-3 to TRBJ2-3, with D possibly TRBD2 on 5 matching bases. Trimming shortened V by 6 bases and J by 6 bases, and 22 bases separated the two germline ends. From germline, CDR1 is ENHRY and CDR2 SYGVKD. The CDR3 extends over 16 amino acids.

The sample holds a few counts of this clonotype. The chain carries TRBV9 and TRBJ2-1, with 10 bases lining up with TRBD1. Trimming took 4 bases from V and 2 from J; bases not matched to a gene: 9. This CDR3 contains 17 residues. Germline assignment: CDR1 SGDLS and CDR2 YYNGEE. The DNA of the CDR3 is TGTGCCAGCAGCCTCACCGGGACAGGGGATCCCTACAATGAGCAGTTCTTC. Its translation: CASSLTGTGDPYNEQFF.

The J gene is TRBJ1-1, the V gene TRBV5-1; 8 positions match TRBD1. CDR1 and CDR2 (germline): SGHRS, YFSETQ. CDR3 length: 14 residues. With V trimmed by 3 bases and J by 5 bases, 6 bases remained unmatched. In DNA, the CDR3 is TGCGCCAGCAGCTCCTGGACAGGGAGTACTGAAGCTTTCTTT. Translated: CASSSWTGSTEAFF.

The chain combines TRBV20-1 with TRBJ1-5, with D possibly matching TRBD1 (5 bases). CDR1 and CDR2 (germline): DFQATT, SNEGSKA (reference sequence). The length of the CDR3 is 15 residues. V was cut by 0 bases and J by 6 bases, with 15 bases left in between. The CDR3 protein is CSARDQGASGQPQHF. CDR3 DNA: TGCAGTGCTAGAGATCAAGGGGCCAGCGGTCAGCCCCAGCATTTT.

V gene TRBV27 combines with J gene TRBJ2-7; D gene unclear. The V end lost 2 bases, the J end lost 2 bases, and 7 bases lay between the germline ends. The germline V gene encodes CDR1 MNHEY and CDR2 SMNVEV (reference sequence). The CDR3 consists of 13 residues. CDR3 region: CASSLNIPYEQYF. In DNA, the CDR3 is TGTGCCAGCAGTTTAAATATTCCCTACGAGCAGTACTTC.

The rearrangement links TRBV28 to TRBJ2-7; 8 nucleotides line up with TRBD1. Germline CDR1 is MDHEN and CDR2 is SYDVKM. The junction had 6 bases not matched to a gene; V was cut back by 6 bases and J by 2 bases. This CDR3 is 14 amino acids long. CDR3 in DNA: TGTGCCAGCAGGAACCCACAGGGGGCCTACGAGCAGTACTTC. This codes for CASRNPQGAYEQYF.

The table lists this clonotype with a few counts. At one end the junction does not follow the germline gene, possibly because of a read error. This chain connects TRBV29-1 to TRBJ1-4, with D possibly matching TRBD1 (5 bases). This CDR3 has 12 amino acids. Per the germline V gene, CDR1 is SQVTM and CDR2 is ANQGSEA. Written as DNA, the CDR3 is TGCGGCGTTGAGGTCGGGGGAGAAAAACTGTTTTTT. Protein sequence: CGVEVGGEKLFF. Together with reference TRBV29-1 and TRBJ1-4, the CDR3 gives the full variable domain: SAVISQKPSRDICQRGTSLTIQCQVDSQVTMMFWYRQQPGQSLTLIATANQGSEATYESGFVIDKFPISRPNLTFSTLTVSNMSPEDSSIYLCGVEVGGEKLFFGSGTQLSVL.

The CDR3 nucleotides read TGTGCCAGCTCACCGTACGATAGATATGAAGCTTTCTTT. Translated: CASSPYDRYEAFF. This sequence joins TRBV18 and TRBJ1-1; D not certain. The V gene's germline CDR1 is KGHSH and CDR2 LQKENI. The V end lost 3 bases, the J end lost 7 bases, and 12 bases lay between the germline ends. The CDR3 consists of 13 residues.

This clonotype has more than one count but fewer than ten. V and J are TRBV13 and TRBJ2-7, with D perhaps given as TRBD1 or TRBD2 (5 bases each). V was pared by 5 bases and J by 0 bases, with 14 bases between. CDR3 length equals 15 residues. Germline V gene sequence: CDR1 PRHDT, CDR2 FYEKMQ (reference sequence). This CDR3 is CASSTGAARSYEQYF. The CDR3 DNA follows: TGTGCCAGCAGCACCGGGGCAGCTCGCTCCTACGAGCAGTACTTC.

The sample holds a few counts of this clonotype. The chain has TRBV29-1 and TRBJ2-5, with TRBD1 matching over 8 bases. The V and J ends lost 0 bases and 4 bases, in that order; junction bases with no gene match: 7. The germline V gene has CDR1 SQVTM and CDR2 ANQGSEA. This CDR3 is built from 15 residues. CDR3: CSVEEWTGNRETQYF. Here the CDR3 DNA reads TGCAGCGTTGAAGAATGGACAGGGAATAGAGAGACCCAGTACTTC.

The chain is built from TRBV20-1 and TRBJ2-1, with TRBD2 matching over 9 bases. The junction had 12 bases not matched to a gene; V was cut back by 6 bases and J by 3 bases. The CDR3 loop spans 16 amino acids. Germline CDR1 and CDR2: DFQATT and SNEGSKA (reference sequence). The CDR3 is CSAPTYGSGGYNEQFF. The CDR3 DNA reads TGCAGTGCGCCGACTTATGGTAGCGGGGGCTACAATGAGCAGTTCTTC.

This clonotype was recorded once. As DNA, the CDR3 is TGCAGTGCCCAAGAGGGACTAGCGGGATACAATGAGCAGTTCTTC. Its protein is CSAQEGLAGYNEQFF. The chain is built from TRBV20-1 and TRBJ2-1; 13 bases map to TRBD2. In germline, CDR1 is DFQATT, CDR2 SNEGSKA (reference sequence). CDR3 size: 15 residues. The V gene end was trimmed by 6 bases and the J gene end by 4 bases; junction bases not matched to a gene: 6.

V and J are TRBV6-5 and TRBJ2-1; D remains unclear. CDR1 is MNHEY, CDR2 SVGAGI, per germline. The CDR3 totals 15 residues. V lost 5 bases, J lost 9 bases, and 20 bases lay in between. CDR3 nucleotides: TGTGCCAGCAGTCCGACCCGGACCGCCTCGGTTGAGCAGTTCTTC. Translation gives CASSPTRTASVEQFF.

This clonotype has only a few counts. The genes are TRBV5-5 and TRBJ2-7; the D gene is possibly TRBD1 (6 bases). The V end lost 4 bases, the J end lost 5 bases, and 25 bases lay between the germline ends. Germline CDR1 SGHKS, CDR2 YYEKEE (reference sequence). The CDR3 extends over 17 amino acids. CDR3: CASSARGRTGPTDEQYF. The DNA of the CDR3 is TGTGCCAGCAGCGCCCGGGGTCGTACAGGGCCTACCGACGAGCAGTACTTC. The variable domain in full, with the rest retrieved from reference TRBV5-5 and TRBJ2-7, is DAGVTQSPTHLIKTRGQQVTLRCSPISGHKSVSWYQQVLGQGPQFIFQYYEKEERGRGNFPDRFSARQFPNYSSELNVNALLLGDSALYLCASSARGRTGPTDEQYFGPGTRLTVT.

CDR3 nucleotides: TGCAGCGCTCGGGTCTTAAGTGATGCGACCCAGTACTTC. Amino acid sequence: CSARVLSDATQYF. The chain links TRBV29-1 to TRBJ2-5; D remains ambiguous. Trimming cost V 7 bases and J 7 bases, with 19 bases left between them. The CDR3 runs 13 residues. The germline V gene has CDR1 SQVTM and CDR2 ANQGSEA. The full variable domain, in which reference TRBV29-1 and TRBJ2-5 provide the parts outside the CDR3, is SAVISQKPSRDICQRGTSLTIQCQVDSQVTMMFWYRQQPGQSLTLIATANQGSEATYESGFVIDKFPISRPNLTFSTLTVSNMSPEDSSIYLCSARVLSDATQYFGPGTRLLVL.

This clonotype has more than one count but fewer than ten. The J gene is TRBJ1-2, the V gene TRBV12-3 or TRBV12-4, with D hard to call. CDR3 size: 14 residues. V lost 6 bases and J 8 bases, leaving 19 bases between the germline ends. Here the CDR3 DNA reads TGTGCCAGCAGAGCTTTTGGAGATCAAGGGGGCTACACCTTC. This gives the protein CASRAFGDQGGYTF.

The genes are TRBV2 and TRBJ2-1; 9 positions agree with TRBD2. Trimming removed 4 bases from V and 2 bases from J; junction bases left unmatched: 3. CDR3 length: 15 amino acids. Germline V gene lookup returns CDR1 SNHLY and CDR2 FYNNEI. The chain's CDR3 is CASSGLAEPYNEQFF. CDR3 in DNA: TGTGCCAGCAGTGGACTAGCGGAACCCTACAATGAGCAGTTCTTC.

This chain uses TRBV12-3 or TRBV12-4 with TRBJ1-1; unclear D gene. The V and J ends lost 3 bases and 1 base respectively, with 3 bases between them. The CDR3 runs to 12 residues. The CDR3 DNA is TGTGCCAGCAGTTTTTCGAACACTGAAGCTTTCTTT. Its protein product is CASSFSNTEAFF.

This clonotype has just a few counts. The chain is built from TRBV24-1 and TRBJ2-1; perhaps TRBD1 as D (7 bases). This CDR3 spans 16 amino acids. Germline loops: CDR1 KGHDR, CDR2 SFDVKD. Between the trimmed V and J ends, which lost 3 bases and 5 bases, there was a span of 16 bases. CDR3 coding DNA: TGTGCCACCAGTGATGCGGACAGGTCGGGGGACAATGAGCAGTTCTTC. It yields the protein CATSDADRSGDNEQFF.

The chain employs TRBV20-1 and TRBJ2-7; D gene uncertain. The germline V gene encodes CDR1 DFQATT and CDR2 SNEGSKA (reference sequence). The CDR3 length is 14 residues. Trimming left V 1 base short and J 5 bases short, with 15 bases between. The chain's CDR3 is CSARVDRATHEQYF. CDR3 in DNA: TGCAGTGCTAGAGTGGATAGGGCTACCCACGAGCAGTACTTC.

This clonotype was found a few times. The V call is TRBV12-3 or TRBV12-4, the J call TRBJ2-7, with D unresolved. V was trimmed by 3 bases and J by 0 bases, leaving 12 bases between them. The CDR3 sequence is 15 residues long. The CDR3 loop is CASSFEDGTSYEQYF. Written as DNA, the CDR3 is TGTGCCAGCAGTTTTGAGGACGGCACCTCCTACGAGCAGTACTTC.